The following is a T cell receptor (beta chain) sequence with its context. No antigen is known for it. Per-nucleotide qualities are absent, and no much larger clonotype sits a single base away. From a lookup of the germline V gene, CDR1 and CDR2 are SGHTA and FQGNSA. The trim is 1 base for V and 7 bases for J, with a gap of 16 bases between the germline ends. The CDR3 has 15 amino acids, counting the end cysteine and phenylalanine. The only DNA kept is the CDR3, 45 bases in frame from the first base. The cohort consisted of 650 to 700 healthy bone marrow donors. Cohort members were all nominally healthy when sampled, although unrecorded immune exposures were likely present. The donor tested CMV seronegative, placing the donor among the 352 seronegative members of the cohort. Each donor provided a peripheral blood sample, and peripheral blood mononuclear cells were used for TCR beta sequencing. Genomic DNA was extracted from the blood cell samples with the Qiagen DNeasy Blood Extraction Kit.

The sample belongs to a study of cytomegalovirus exposure and HLA in healthy donors (dated by TCRdb to 2016 to 2017). Regarding the complete study: An earlier analysis of 587 of the donors reported under 300 Gb of sequence data and 117 million unique TCR beta sequences obtained from around 190 million T cells. Approximately 300 gigabases of sequencing data and 91 million or so unique TCR sequences made up an early release that covered roughly 670 HLA-typed donors. Among the roughly 430 genotyped donors, more than 70% belonged to the genetic ancestry cluster associated with self-reported Caucasian donors. The study was designed to test whether signatures of past pathogen exposure could be identified by cataloging public T cell receptors. The study used immunosequencing to profile the T cell repertoires of 600 to 850 subjects and linked those repertoires to cytomegalovirus serostatus. In addition to the first cohort of 666 subjects, a separate validation cohort of 120 different subjects was used. To predict cytomegalovirus infection status, the study combined high-throughput TCR immunosequencing, statistical association of individual TCRs with disease status, and machine learning. A later analysis re-analyzed previously published TCR beta repertoires from 666 donors and added high-resolution HLA genotyping to study TCR occurrence patterns. The later analysis used no new phenotypic data to find candidate immune exposures, relying instead on TCR beta sequences and their occurrence across donors. In an earlier analysis of a few hundred of the donors, high-throughput TCR beta sequencing was used to judge whether each TCR beta V gene segment behaved as functional or pseudogenic. Donor age, sex, ethnicity and CMV serostatus were compiled together with the repertoire data. A later genetic analysis used genome-wide SNP genotypes for about 65% of the roughly 700 donors, treating that subset as a discovery cohort. Every repertoire in the discovery cohort had been generated on one and the same sequencing platform. HLA typing included class I and class II loci at four-digit resolution. The number of donors typed differed by locus, with 629-630 for A, B, C, DRB1 and DQB1, approximately 500 for DQA1, 600 to 610 for DPA1, and around 430 for DPB1. Five DR-DQ haplotypes were treated as single units for association and clustering because of strong linkage in the cohort. On average, approximately 250,000 unique TCR beta nucleotide sequences were sequenced per donor among some 420 genotyped donors of the cohort, with roughly 20% of those sequences being non-productive.

Library generation was performed with the immunoSEQ multiplex PCR assay. The multiplex PCR relied on a mix of 60 forward primers for TCR Vbeta segments and 13 reverse primers for TCR Jbeta segments. A multiplex PCR assay on genomic DNA amplified the CDR3 region of rearranged TCR beta genes. The amplified TCR beta libraries were sequenced on the Illumina HiSeq System as 87-base-pair reads. The study's own analysis went as follows. A later analysis counted tens of millions of unique TCR beta chains across the 500 to 850 repertoires, and some 11 million of these chains were shared by at least two donors. Raw reads were error-corrected and collapsed into unique sequences by a nearest-neighbor algorithm in which closely related sequences were merged to remove PCR and sequencing errors. CDR3 sequences were aligned to IMGT reference sequences to assign V, D and J gene segments. For a sequence to be retained, at least a six-nucleotide match to both a V gene segment and a J gene segment was required. A rearrangement was called productive if the CDR3 had no stop codons and remained in frame with V and J, and every other rearrangement was called non-productive. CDR3 was defined by IMGT convention, running from the second conserved V-encoded cysteine to the conserved J-encoded phenylalanine. Sequences without an unambiguous match to a single V gene segment were excluded from the earlier analysis of about 640 of the donors. In an earlier analysis of several hundred of the donors, V segments were called functional above 56.7% productive rearrangements and were called segregating when the between-donor standard deviation exceeded 5%. A statistical classification framework was built for diagnosing cytomegalovirus status from the catalog of TCR beta chain sequences. In a later analysis, V and J genes were assigned by comparing TCR nucleotide sequences against IMGT/GENE-DB human TR gene sequences. In a later analysis, CDR3 sequences and most-parsimonious VDJ recombination scenarios were assigned using the TCRdist pipeline. In a later analysis, every TCR beta chain was defined by the combination of its CDR3 amino acid sequence and its V-gene family, and reads without a unique V-gene family were dropped. In a later analysis, 550 to 650 highly shared, low-generation-probability nucleotide sequences were removed to address suspected cross-contamination and a sequencing artifact. In a later analysis, a clonal expansion index for each public chain was calculated from normalized within-repertoire ranks of inferred template counts. In a later analysis, generation probabilities were computed using a VDJ recombination model fitted to out-of-frame rearrangements, and the results were checked against IGoR. A later analysis scored TCR-TCR, TCR-HLA and TCR-CMV co-occurrence with hypergeometric tests, applying a repertoire-size bias correction to TCR pairs. A later analysis estimated false discovery rates by permuting HLA or CMV assignments 20 times. A later analysis grouped co-occurring TCRs with DBSCAN, adding TCRdist sequence similarity when clustering within HLA-allele-positive subsets. For co-occurrence clustering, repertoires with fewer than 30,000 or more than 120,000 public chains were excluded, along with several repertoires with anomalous nucleotide sharing. This immuneACCESS table, as held by TCRdb, lists in-frame sequences with V and J called but not all clones. Of the missing ones, under half trace to an unresolved V gene in checked studies; the others have no known cause. V and J calls and clone size follow that table, whereas D and trimming were derived from the DNA. This sample holds about 180,000 clones; roughly 82% were observed only once. The leading ten clones occupy 1.5% of the sample.

Findings and caveats that apply to the study as a whole: Most TCR sequences were observed very rarely across donors, whereas some public TCRs were present in many individuals. Roughly uniform sequencing depth across donors was assumed in presence/absence analyses, although this assumption may not hold. Some IMGT-functional V segments, including TRBV6-2 and TRBV6-3, could not be distinguished by the 87-base-pair reads and were therefore excluded. According to a later genetic analysis, donors in an Asian-associated ancestry cluster had fewer N-insertions in productive TCRs than the roughly 700-donor mean. A further reported finding was that TCR beta sequences accurately predicted the HLA-A and HLA-B alleles for most subjects in the first cohort. When HLA alleles, especially DR and DQ, strongly co-occurred, TCR associations were difficult to assign to individual alleles. Most CMV-associated TCR beta chains appeared to be HLA-restricted in a later analysis, and the HLA associations seemed to be driven largely by CMV exposure. The authors suggested that the approach could potentially be generalized to other disease states and immunological phenotypes. Three of the identified cytomegalovirus-associated TCR beta chains were confirmed in vitro to be specific for cytomegalovirus antigens. The only immune exposure information available for the cohort was CMV serostatus. In this cohort, only TCR beta chains were sequenced, and detectable features were limited by the absence of alpha or paired-chain data. In a later analysis, TCR association rates were found to vary across HLA loci, with the most associated TCRs seen for DRB1 alleles and the fewest for HLA-C alleles. The study listed 164 TCR beta chains as associated with cytomegalovirus. In a later analysis, some 18,000 TCR beta sequences were associated with specific HLA alleles at a false discovery rate of 0.05. Several of the top co-occurrence clusters appeared to be linked to parvovirus B19, influenza, CMV and Epstein-Barr virus, according to a later analysis. The classifier was reported to diagnose cytomegalovirus status with high specificity and sensitivity in both the original and validation cohorts. In a later analysis, HLA-associated TCR beta chains showed more clonal expansion and lower generation probabilities than non-associated chains that were equally common. The sequencing pipeline was judged likely to have produced a cluster of highly shared sequence variants as a technical artifact. Because HLA typing was missing for some donors at each locus, association tests included only the typed subset. Because counts were too low, around 18 rarely observed V segments, including chromosome 9 orphons, were left out of the earlier analysis of 587 of the donors. Broadly in line with IMGT annotations, most TCR beta V segments showed up in productive rearrangements about 87% or about 30% of the time in an earlier analysis of several hundred of the donors. V-gene and J-gene trimming of TCR beta chains was associated with a missense DCLRE1C variant in a later genetic analysis, and the association was replicated in an independent cohort. Correlated functional status among segregating V segments might reflect linkage disequilibrium, but an unknown experimental factor could not be ruled out.

The origin of this receptor is a man in his forties or fifties in good health and CMV-seronegative. Source material: PBMCs. The chain links TRBV7-2 with TRBJ1-2, with the D gene uncertain. This receptor has the CDR3 CASSLGFSARLGYTF. The DNA sequence is as follows: TGTGCCAGCAGCTTAGGGTTCTCGGCCAGGCTTGGCTACACCTTC.